This T cell receptor beta chain was profiled in a study of tumor-infiltrating lymphocytes in oesophageal squamous cell carcinoma. Germline CDR1 is MNHGY and CDR2 is SAAAGT. This CDR3 spans 15 amino acids. V shed 6 bases and J shed 1 base, with 12 bases lying between them. In TCRdb, the PCR reads were re-called with MiXCR into one record per CDR3 protein. The sample includes 9,500 to 15,000 distinct CDR3 sequences, about 60% of them seen just once. Sequencing was carried out using esophageal tumor tissue. The chain employs TRBV6-8 and TRBJ2-2; D could derive from TRBD1 or TRBD2 (6 bases each). The receptor comes from a female donor with esophageal squamous cell carcinoma. The CDR3 spells CASRGGRLNTGELFF. DNA for the CDR3: TGTGCCAGCAGGGGGGGCAGATTGAACACCGGGGAGCTGTTTTTT.